A single sample is the source of the 8 T cell receptor beta chains below, sequenced in a study of OX40 agonist ivuxolimab in advanced cancers. The table came from immunoSEQ multiplex PCR; TCRdb's copy has only in-frame clones and leaves some out. The data show approximately 100,000 clones, 70% to 90% seen once. The sequences come from CD4+ or CD8+ T cells sorted from blood, collected in a trial of the OX40 agonist ivuxolimab. All receptors come from an adult with an advanced solid tumor such as melanoma, head and neck, liver or kidney cancer.

The chain has TRBV5-1 and TRBJ2-7, with TRBD1 matching over 9 bases. V lost 4 bases to trimming and J lost 5 bases; unmatched junction nucleotides: 10. There are 15 residues in the CDR3. Germline V gene sequence: CDR1 SGHRS, CDR2 YFSETQ. CDR3 nucleotide sequence: TGCGCCAGCAGCCCCTCGGGACAGGGTGGACACGAGCAGTACTTC. Residues: CASSPSGQGGHEQYF. Full variable domain (remainder filled in from reference TRBV5-1 and TRBJ2-7): KAGVTQTPRYLIKTRGQQVTLSCSPISGHRSVSWYQQTPGQGLQFLFEYFSETQRNKGNFPGRFSGRQFSNSRSEMNVSTLELGDSALYLCASSPSGQGGHEQYFGPGTRLTVT.

This chain connects TRBV29-1 to TRBJ2-5; 7 nucleotides match TRBD2. Germline CDR1 and CDR2: SQVTM and ANQGSEA. The CDR3 is 12 residues long. CDR3 nucleotides: TGCATCGCCGGGGGGAGTCAAGAGACCCAGTACTTC. This sequence encodes CIAGGSQETQYF.

The V gene is TRBV27, the J gene TRBJ2-3; 9 bases map to TRBD1. This CDR3 has 15 amino acids. The ends lost 6 bases at V and 4 bases at J; junction bases unmatched: 8. The germline CDR1 and CDR2 sequences are MNHEY and SMNVEV (reference sequence). The CDR3 here is CASRPRTGDSDTQYF. Written as DNA, the CDR3 is TGTGCCAGCAGACCCCGGACAGGGGATTCAGATACGCAGTATTTT.

The chain links TRBV7-2 to TRBJ1-6; D is possibly TRBD1 (5 bases). The germline CDR1 and CDR2 sequences are SGHTA and FQGNSA. The CDR3 runs 16 residues. V shed 1 base and J shed 10 bases, with 17 bases lying between them. The CDR3 loop is CASSLDGGTPRSPLHF. CDR3 DNA: TGTGCCAGCAGCTTAGACGGTGGGACCCCGCGGTCACCCCTCCACTTT.

The CDR3 DNA reads as TGTGCCAGCAGCTCCGGACTAGAATTTAGGGGGGAGCTGTTTTTT. It yields the protein CASSSGLEFRGELFF. V gene TRBV11-2 combines with J gene TRBJ2-2; 7 nucleotides align to TRBD2. Germline V gene lookup returns CDR1 SGHAT and CDR2 FQNNGV. V was clipped by 4 bases and J by 8 bases; unmatched bases: 10. This CDR3 is 15 amino acids long.

Details on this clone: Other DNA sequences from this sample encode an identical CDR3 as well. CDR3 DNA: TGTGCCAGCTCACCGGGGGGGAATGAAAAACTGTTTTTT. Its protein is CASSPGGNEKLFF. The chain carries TRBV18 and TRBJ1-4; D possibly corresponds to TRBD1 (5 bases). The V end lost 3 bases, the J end lost 5 bases, and 7 bases lay between the germline ends. The CDR3 runs to 13 residues. Germline V lookup: CDR1 KGHSH, CDR2 LQKENI.

This clone showed up just once. This chain links TRBV4-1 with TRBJ1-4; 8 bases match TRBD1. This CDR3 region has 15 residues. Trimming took 2 bases from V and 8 from J; bases not matched to a gene: 7. Germline values: CDR1 MGHRA, CDR2 YSYEKL. In DNA form, the CDR3 reads TGCGCCAGCAGCCAACTCGGACAGGGTGGAGAAAAACTGTTTTTT. As protein: CASSQLGQGGEKLFF.

The chain uses TRBV18 and TRBJ2-1; TRBD1 agrees at 8 bases. The trim removed 2 bases at V and 6 bases at J, leaving 6 bases unmatched. Germline values: CDR1 KGHSH, CDR2 LQKENI. There are 15 residues in the CDR3. CDR3 sequence: CASSPTQGARNEQFF. The CDR3 DNA is TGTGCCAGCTCACCAACGCAGGGGGCGCGCAATGAGCAGTTCTTC.